This is a list of T cell receptor beta chains from one sample in a study of CD4 T cells in relation to SARS-CoV-2 and coronaviruses. Some clones are missing from TCRdb's copy, which holds only in-frame ones; the method was immunoSEQ multiplex PCR. The profile shows about 65,000 clones, more than 75% of them singletons. Sequenced: memory CD4+ T cells from PBMCs. The receptors were gathered from a human donor in good health. Each CDR3 is given with its conserved first and last residue. A D gene is named only where the DNA matches it firmly. Rows give clone size only sometimes, using once, few, many, or a class for an expanded clone.

d_gene: TRBD1; abundance: few; v_gene: TRBV30; j_gene: TRBJ1-2; CDR3nt: TGTGCCTGGAGTTTGACAGGGAAGTTTGGCTACACCTTC; CDR3aa: CAWSLTGKFGYTF
d_gene: TRBD1; abundance: -; v_gene: TRBV3-1/TRBV3-2; j_gene: TRBJ1-1; CDR3nt: TGTGCCAGCAGTTACAGGGGAGCCACTGAAGCTTTCTTT; CDR3aa: CASSYRGATEAFF
d_gene: -; abundance: -; v_gene: TRBV2; j_gene: TRBJ2-1; CDR3nt: TGTGCCAGCAGTGCCCTCCGAGACGGAGAGCAGTTCTTC; CDR3aa: CASSALRDGEQFF
d_gene: -; abundance: -; v_gene: TRBV5-1; j_gene: TRBJ2-4; CDR3nt: TGCGCCAGCAGCTTGGGAGGAGGGGGCAACAAAAACATTCAGTACTTC; CDR3aa: CASSLGGGGNKNIQYF
d_gene: -; abundance: -; v_gene: TRBV10-1; j_gene: TRBJ1-1; CDR3nt: TGCGCCAGCAGTGAGTCGAGCTCACGGTCTGAAGCTTTCTTT; CDR3aa: CASSESSSRSEAFF
d_gene: -; abundance: -; v_gene: TRBV11-2; j_gene: TRBJ2-5; CDR3nt: TGTGCCAGCACCCCACGGGGGTCTCGCGAGACCCAGTACTTC; CDR3aa: CASTPRGSRETQYF
d_gene: -; abundance: -; v_gene: TRBV7-3; j_gene: TRBJ1-5; CDR3nt: TGTGCCAGCAGCTTAACTTTGTGTTATAGCAATCAGCCCCAGCATTTT; CDR3aa: CASSLTLCYSNQPQHF
d_gene: TRBD1; abundance: -; v_gene: TRBV11-3; j_gene: TRBJ1-1; CDR3nt: TGTGCCAGCAGCTTAGATCGGACAGGACGAATGAACACTGAAGCTTTCTTT; CDR3aa: CASSLDRTGRMNTEAFF
d_gene: -; abundance: -; v_gene: TRBV7-3; j_gene: TRBJ2-4; CDR3nt: TGTGCCAGCAGCTTAAATCCCCAGGGGATTCAGTACTTC; CDR3aa: CASSLNPQGIQYF
d_gene: TRBD2; abundance: -; v_gene: TRBV6-9; j_gene: TRBJ2-3; CDR3nt: TGTGCCAGCAGTTATACTAGCGGGAGCACAGATACGCAGTATTTT; CDR3aa: CASSYTSGSTDTQYF
d_gene: TRBD2; abundance: -; v_gene: TRBV18; j_gene: TRBJ2-1; CDR3nt: TGTGCCAGCTCACCACACGGGACTAACTACAATGAGCAGTTCTTC; CDR3aa: CASSPHGTNYNEQFF
d_gene: TRBD2; abundance: -; v_gene: TRBV5-4; j_gene: TRBJ2-1; CDR3nt: TGTGCCAGCACCTCGATCGGGGGGTCATCCTACAATGAGCAGTTCTTC; CDR3aa: CASTSIGGSSYNEQFF
d_gene: TRBD1; abundance: -; v_gene: TRBV18; j_gene: TRBJ1-2; CDR3nt: TGTGCCAGCTCACCACGGGGGGACAGGGCGATCTATGGCTACACCTTC; CDR3aa: CASSPRGDRAIYGYTF
d_gene: -; abundance: few; v_gene: TRBV4-2; j_gene: TRBJ1-3; CDR3nt: TGTGCCAGCAGCCTGCAGGGGCAAACCCTCGGAAACACCATATATTTT; CDR3aa: CASSLQGQTLGNTIYF
d_gene: -; abundance: -; v_gene: TRBV4-3; j_gene: TRBJ1-2; CDR3nt: TGCGCCAGCAGCCAAGAGACGGATTCTAACTATGGCTACACCTTC; CDR3aa: CASSQETDSNYGYTF
d_gene: -; abundance: once; v_gene: TRBV5-4; j_gene: TRBJ2-7; CDR3nt: TGTGCCAGCAGCGGGATGACCGGGACCTCCTACGAGCAGTACTTC; CDR3aa: CASSGMTGTSYEQYF
d_gene: TRBD2; abundance: -; v_gene: TRBV3-1/TRBV3-2; j_gene: TRBJ2-1; CDR3nt: TGTGCCAGCAGCCTCAGTAGCGGGGGGGATAATGAGCAGTTCTTC; CDR3aa: CASSLSSGGDNEQFF
d_gene: TRBD1; abundance: -; v_gene: TRBV4-1; j_gene: TRBJ2-7; CDR3nt: TGCGCCAGCAGCCAACCCGGCCGGGACAGGCGCTATGAGCAGTACTTC; CDR3aa: CASSQPGRDRRYEQYF
d_gene: -; abundance: -; v_gene: TRBV7-8; j_gene: TRBJ2-1; CDR3nt: TGTGCCAGCAGCTTAGCCGGGACGACAAACAATGAGCAGTTCTTC; CDR3aa: CASSLAGTTNNEQFF
d_gene: TRBD1; abundance: medium-sized; v_gene: TRBV9; j_gene: TRBJ1-4; CDR3nt: TGTGCCAGCAGCGCTACAGGGGTTGAAAAACTGTTTTTT; CDR3aa: CASSATGVEKLFF
d_gene: -; abundance: -; v_gene: TRBV28; j_gene: TRBJ1-1; CDR3nt: TGTGCCAGCAGGGGGTTTTCGAACACTGAAGCTTTCTTT; CDR3aa: CASRGFSNTEAFF
d_gene: TRBD1; abundance: once; v_gene: TRBV19; j_gene: TRBJ1-4; CDR3nt: TGTGCCAGTACCCCTCAGGGGGTGGGAACTAATGAAAAACTGTTTTTT; CDR3aa: CASTPQGVGTNEKLFF
d_gene: -; abundance: once; v_gene: TRBV15; j_gene: TRBJ2-1; CDR3nt: TGTGCCACCAGCAGGGCCAGGGAACGTCTGTTCTTC; CDR3aa: CATSRARERLFF
d_gene: TRBD1; abundance: -; v_gene: TRBV5-6; j_gene: TRBJ2-1; CDR3nt: TGTGCCAGCAGCCCGGGCGACAGGGGGACTGAGCAGTTCTTC; CDR3aa: CASSPGDRGTEQFF
d_gene: TRBD1; abundance: -; v_gene: TRBV10-3; j_gene: TRBJ2-7; CDR3nt: TGTGCCATCAGTGAGAGACAGGGGGCCTTCTACGAGCAGTACTTC; CDR3aa: CAISERQGAFYEQYF
d_gene: TRBD1; abundance: few; v_gene: TRBV6-4; j_gene: TRBJ2-2; CDR3nt: TGTGCCAGCCGGACAGGGGAGAACACCGGGGAGCTGTTTTTT; CDR3aa: CASRTGENTGELFF
d_gene: TRBD1; abundance: -; v_gene: TRBV2; j_gene: TRBJ1-5; CDR3nt: TGTGCCAGCAGTGACGAGGGGGCAGGCAATCAGCCCCAGCATTTT; CDR3aa: CASSDEGAGNQPQHF
d_gene: -; abundance: -; v_gene: TRBV2; j_gene: TRBJ2-6; CDR3nt: TGTGCCAGCACGCCCAGCCGCTCTGGGGCCAACGTCCTGACTTTC; CDR3aa: CASTPSRSGANVLTF
d_gene: TRBD2; abundance: -; v_gene: TRBV7-9; j_gene: TRBJ2-7; CDR3nt: TGTGCCAGCAGCTTAGGGCTAGCGGGGGGAATCGTCTCCTACGAGCAGTACTTC; CDR3aa: CASSLGLAGGIVSYEQYF
d_gene: TRBD1; abundance: -; v_gene: TRBV11-2; j_gene: TRBJ2-4; CDR3nt: TGTGCCAGCAGCGATCCCTTGACAGGGACGGCCAAAAACATTCAGTACTTC; CDR3aa: CASSDPLTGTAKNIQYF
d_gene: -; abundance: -; v_gene: TRBV18; j_gene: TRBJ2-7; CDR3nt: TGTGCCAGCTCACCACCGTCACAATCCTACGAGCAGTACTTC; CDR3aa: CASSPPSQSYEQYF
d_gene: -; abundance: -; v_gene: TRBV7-9; j_gene: TRBJ1-1; CDR3nt: TGTGCCAGCAGCTCTAACGAGGACACTGAAGCTTTCTTT; CDR3aa: CASSSNEDTEAFF
d_gene: -; abundance: -; v_gene: TRBV3-1/TRBV3-2; j_gene: TRBJ2-2; CDR3nt: TGTGCCAGCAGCCAAACCGGGCCGACGAACACCGGGGAGCTGTTTTTT; CDR3aa: CASSQTGPTNTGELFF
d_gene: -; abundance: few; v_gene: TRBV4-1; j_gene: TRBJ1-2; CDR3nt: TGCGCCAGCAGCGCCATGGGTCAGACAAAAGTTACCTATGGCTACACCTTC; CDR3aa: CASSAMGQTKVTYGYTF
d_gene: -; abundance: -; v_gene: TRBV7-9; j_gene: TRBJ2-1; CDR3nt: TGTGCCAGCAGCTTAGAATGGCTCGGAATGGGGGCGCATAATGAGCAGTTCTTC; CDR3aa: CASSLEWLGMGAHNEQFF
d_gene: TRBD2; abundance: -; v_gene: TRBV18; j_gene: TRBJ2-1; CDR3nt: TGTGCCAGCTCACCGACTAGCGGGGGTCAAAACCGATACAATGAGCAGTTCTTC; CDR3aa: CASSPTSGGQNRYNEQFF
d_gene: -; abundance: -; v_gene: TRBV10-3; j_gene: TRBJ2-7; CDR3nt: TGTGCCATCAGTGAGGATCGAGCGACTACGCAGTACTTC; CDR3aa: CAISEDRATTQYF
d_gene: -; abundance: -; v_gene: TRBV29-1; j_gene: TRBJ1-4; CDR3nt: TGCAGCGTTTGGGCAGGGACTGAAAAACTGTTTTTT; CDR3aa: CSVWAGTEKLFF
d_gene: TRBD2; abundance: -; v_gene: TRBV7-9; j_gene: TRBJ2-5; CDR3nt: TGTGCCAGCAGCCCCGGGACTAGCGGACACCAAGAGACCCAGTACTTC; CDR3aa: CASSPGTSGHQETQYF
d_gene: -; abundance: -; v_gene: TRBV5-6; j_gene: TRBJ2-7; CDR3nt: TGTGCCAGCAGCTTAGGCGCGGGGGCTAGCTCCTACGAGCAGTACTTC; CDR3aa: CASSLGAGASSYEQYF
d_gene: -; abundance: -; v_gene: TRBV28; j_gene: TRBJ1-1; CDR3nt: TGTGCCAGCAGTTTAACAGGGACAACTGAAGCTTTCTTT; CDR3aa: CASSLTGTTEAFF